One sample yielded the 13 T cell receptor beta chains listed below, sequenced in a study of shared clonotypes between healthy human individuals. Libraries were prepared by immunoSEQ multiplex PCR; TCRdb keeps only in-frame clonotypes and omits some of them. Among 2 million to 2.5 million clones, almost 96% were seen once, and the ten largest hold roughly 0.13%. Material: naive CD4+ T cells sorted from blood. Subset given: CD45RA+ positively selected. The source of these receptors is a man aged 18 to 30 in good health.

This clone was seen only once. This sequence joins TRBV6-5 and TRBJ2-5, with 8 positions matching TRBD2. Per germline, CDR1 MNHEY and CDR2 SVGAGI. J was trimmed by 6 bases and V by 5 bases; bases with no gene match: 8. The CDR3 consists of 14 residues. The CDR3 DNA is TGTGCCAGCAGTCGGGGCGGGGGGCAAAAGACCCAGTACTTC. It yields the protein CASSRGGGQKTQYF.

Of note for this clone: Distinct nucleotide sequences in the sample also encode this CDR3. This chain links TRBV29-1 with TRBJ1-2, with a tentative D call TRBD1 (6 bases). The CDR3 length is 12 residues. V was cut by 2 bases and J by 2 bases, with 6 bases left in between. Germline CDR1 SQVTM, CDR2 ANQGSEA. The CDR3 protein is CSVERGNYGYTF. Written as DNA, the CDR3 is TGCAGCGTTGAAAGGGGGAACTATGGCTACACCTTC.

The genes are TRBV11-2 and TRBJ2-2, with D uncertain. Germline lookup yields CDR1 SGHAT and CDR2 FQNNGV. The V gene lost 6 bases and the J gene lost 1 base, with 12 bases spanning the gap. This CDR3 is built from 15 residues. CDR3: CASSSGSKNTGELFF. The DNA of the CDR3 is TGTGCCAGCAGTTCCGGGTCCAAGAACACCGGGGAGCTGTTTTTT.

The CDR3 DNA reads TGTGCCAGCAGTACCGGACTAGCGGCATACAATGAGCAGTTCTTC. Its translation: CASSTGLAAYNEQFF. This rearrangement joins TRBV6-6 to TRBJ2-1, with 10 bases that match TRBD2. The CDR3 has 15 amino acids. The germline V gene encodes CDR1 MNHNY and CDR2 SVGAGI (reference sequence). V shed 5 bases and J 4 bases; nucleotides not matched to a gene: 5.

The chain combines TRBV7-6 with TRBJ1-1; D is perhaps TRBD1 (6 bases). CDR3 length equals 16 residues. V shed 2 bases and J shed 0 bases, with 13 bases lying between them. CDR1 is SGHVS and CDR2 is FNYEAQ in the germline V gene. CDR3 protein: CASSLQGNIVNTEAFF. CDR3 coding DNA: TGTGCCAGCAGCTTACAGGGGAATATAGTGAACACTGAAGCTTTCTTT.

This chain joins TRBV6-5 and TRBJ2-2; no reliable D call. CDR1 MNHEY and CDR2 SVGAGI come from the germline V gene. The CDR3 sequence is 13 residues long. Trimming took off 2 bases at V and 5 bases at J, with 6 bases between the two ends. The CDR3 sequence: CASSYGPTGELFF. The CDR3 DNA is TGTGCCAGCAGTTACGGGCCGACCGGGGAGCTGTTTTTT.

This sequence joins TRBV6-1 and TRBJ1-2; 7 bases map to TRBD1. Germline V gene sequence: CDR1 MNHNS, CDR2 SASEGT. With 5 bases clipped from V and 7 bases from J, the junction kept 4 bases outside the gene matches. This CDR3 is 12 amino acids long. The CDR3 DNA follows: TGTGCCAGCAGTCGGGACAGAAGTGGCTACACCTTC. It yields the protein CASSRDRSGYTF.

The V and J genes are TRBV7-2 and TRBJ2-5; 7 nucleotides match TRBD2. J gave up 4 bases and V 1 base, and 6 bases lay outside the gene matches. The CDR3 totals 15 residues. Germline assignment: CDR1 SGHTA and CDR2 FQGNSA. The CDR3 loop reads CASSLVGLAVETQYF. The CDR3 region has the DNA TGTGCCAGCAGCTTAGTAGGGCTAGCGGTAGAGACCCAGTACTTC.

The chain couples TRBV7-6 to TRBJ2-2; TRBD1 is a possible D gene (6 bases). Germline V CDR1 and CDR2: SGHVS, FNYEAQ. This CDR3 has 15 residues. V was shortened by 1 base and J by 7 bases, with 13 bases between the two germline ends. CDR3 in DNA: TGTGCCAGCAGCTTAGAACCTCTGACAGGCGGGGAGCTGTTTTTT. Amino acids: CASSLEPLTGGELFF.

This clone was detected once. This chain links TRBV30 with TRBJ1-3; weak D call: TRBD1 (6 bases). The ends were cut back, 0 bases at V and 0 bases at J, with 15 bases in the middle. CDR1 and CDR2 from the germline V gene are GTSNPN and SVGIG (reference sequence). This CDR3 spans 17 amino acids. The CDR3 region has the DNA TGTGCCTGGAGTGTAAGCGGTTACAGGGCCTCTGGAAACACCATATATTTT. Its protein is CAWSVSGYRASGNTIYF.

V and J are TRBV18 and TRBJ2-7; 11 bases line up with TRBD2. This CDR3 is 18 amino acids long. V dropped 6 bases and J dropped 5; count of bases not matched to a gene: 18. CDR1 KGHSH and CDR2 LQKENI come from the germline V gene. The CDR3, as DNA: TGTGCCAGCTCGCCTAAACCACCACTAGCGGGAGTTAACCACGAGCAGTACTTC. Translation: CASSPKPPLAGVNHEQYF.

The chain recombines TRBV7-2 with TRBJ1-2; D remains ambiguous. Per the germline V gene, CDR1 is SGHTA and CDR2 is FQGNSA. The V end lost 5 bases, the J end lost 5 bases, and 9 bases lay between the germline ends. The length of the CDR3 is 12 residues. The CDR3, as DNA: TGTGCCAGCAGCGGCTCCGGGTATGGCTACACCTTC. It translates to CASSGSGYGYTF.

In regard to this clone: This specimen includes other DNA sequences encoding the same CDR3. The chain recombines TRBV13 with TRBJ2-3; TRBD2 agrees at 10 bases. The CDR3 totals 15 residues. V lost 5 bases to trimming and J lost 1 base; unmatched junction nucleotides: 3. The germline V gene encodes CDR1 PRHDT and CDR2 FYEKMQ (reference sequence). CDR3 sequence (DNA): TGTGCCAGCAGCGTCCTAGCGGGAGGCACAGATACGCAGTATTTT. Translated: CASSVLAGGTDTQYF.